The following is a T cell receptor (beta chain) sequence with its context. The data derive from a study of Graves' ophthalmopathy and Graves' hyperthyroidism. The CDR3 has 17 amino acids. V lost 3 bases to trimming and J lost 4 bases; unmatched junction nucleotides: 10. The sequenced template was RNA, covering the TCR beta CDR3 region. The library came from an HTBI-primed first-round RT-PCR and a second-round multiplex PCR. Via MiXCR, TCRdb re-called the multiplex PCR reads, giving one row per CDR3 protein. Among about 400,000 distinct CDR3 sequences listed, more than 20% were seen once. Hyperthyroidism patients were newly diagnosed, ill under 2 months, and aged 18 to 65 years.

V gene TRBV12-3 or TRBV12-4 combines with J gene TRBJ1-1, with 11 bases fitting TRBD1. This TCR came from a woman aged 18-29 years with stable Graves' hyperthyroidism. The source material was peripheral blood. The CDR3 spells CASSFGTGGYEGTEAFF. CDR3 in DNA: TGTGCCAGCAGTTTCGGGACAGGGGGATATGAGGGCACTGAAGCTTTCTTT.